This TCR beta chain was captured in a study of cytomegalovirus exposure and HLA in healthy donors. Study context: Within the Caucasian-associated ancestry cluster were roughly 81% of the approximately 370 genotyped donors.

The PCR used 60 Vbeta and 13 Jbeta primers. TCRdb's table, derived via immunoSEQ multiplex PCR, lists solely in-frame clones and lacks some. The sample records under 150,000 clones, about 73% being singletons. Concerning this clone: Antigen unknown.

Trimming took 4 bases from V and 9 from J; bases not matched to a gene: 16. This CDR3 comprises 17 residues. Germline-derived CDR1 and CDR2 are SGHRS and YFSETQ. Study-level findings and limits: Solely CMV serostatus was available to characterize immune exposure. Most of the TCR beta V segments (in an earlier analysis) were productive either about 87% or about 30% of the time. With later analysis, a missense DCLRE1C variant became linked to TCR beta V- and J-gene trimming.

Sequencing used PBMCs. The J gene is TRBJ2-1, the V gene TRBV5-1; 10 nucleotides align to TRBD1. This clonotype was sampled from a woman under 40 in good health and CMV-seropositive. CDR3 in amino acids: CASSPVPTGTGEGEQFF. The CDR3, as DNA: TGCGCCAGCAGCCCCGTTCCTACCGGGACAGGGGAAGGTGAGCAGTTCTTC.